This T cell receptor beta chain was identified during a study of T cell responses to AZD1222 COVID-19 vaccine. Study results and limitations: Spike-specific TCRs gained breadth and depth after people received two AZD1222 doses.

The assay was immunoSEQ multiplex PCR, and TCRdb's table has in-frame clones only and misses some. The sample has 120,000 to 150,000 clones, almost 90% seen once. Note on this clone: Its specificity is not known.

V dropped 3 bases and J dropped 5 bases, with 10 bases sitting between them. Germline CDR1 KGHDR, CDR2 SFDVKD. This CDR3 region has 14 residues. The receptor was derived from an adult who received the AZD1222 COVID-19 vaccine. The V gene is TRBV24-1, the J gene TRBJ1-5; D not resolved. The source was peripheral blood, collected 28 days after the second AZD1222 dose. DNA of the CDR3: TGTGCCACCAGTGATGGGGAGGCCTATCAGCCCCAGCATTTT. Translation: CATSDGEAYQPQHF.